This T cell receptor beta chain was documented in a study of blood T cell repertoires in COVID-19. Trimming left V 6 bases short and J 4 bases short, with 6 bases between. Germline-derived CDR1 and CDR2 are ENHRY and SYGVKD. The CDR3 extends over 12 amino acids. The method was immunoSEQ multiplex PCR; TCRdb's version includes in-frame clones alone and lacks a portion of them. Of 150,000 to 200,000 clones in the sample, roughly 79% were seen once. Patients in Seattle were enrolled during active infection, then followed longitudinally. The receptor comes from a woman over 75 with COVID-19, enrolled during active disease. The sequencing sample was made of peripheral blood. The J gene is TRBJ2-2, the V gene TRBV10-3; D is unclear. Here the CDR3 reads CAISPPTGELFF. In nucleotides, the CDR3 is TGTGCCATCAGCCCTCCCACCGGGGAGCTGTTTTTT.